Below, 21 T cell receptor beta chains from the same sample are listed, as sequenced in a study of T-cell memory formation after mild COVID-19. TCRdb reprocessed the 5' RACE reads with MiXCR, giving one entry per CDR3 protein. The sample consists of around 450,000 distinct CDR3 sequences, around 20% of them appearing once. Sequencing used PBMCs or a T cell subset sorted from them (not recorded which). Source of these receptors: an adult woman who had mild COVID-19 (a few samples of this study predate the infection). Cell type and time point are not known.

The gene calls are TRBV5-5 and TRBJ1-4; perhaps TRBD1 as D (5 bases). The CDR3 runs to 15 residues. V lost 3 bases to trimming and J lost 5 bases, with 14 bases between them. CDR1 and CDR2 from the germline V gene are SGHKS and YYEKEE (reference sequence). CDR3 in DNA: TGTGCCAGCAGCTGGGGGGGGAGACGGAATGAAAAACTGTTTTTT. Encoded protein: CASSWGGRRNEKLFF.

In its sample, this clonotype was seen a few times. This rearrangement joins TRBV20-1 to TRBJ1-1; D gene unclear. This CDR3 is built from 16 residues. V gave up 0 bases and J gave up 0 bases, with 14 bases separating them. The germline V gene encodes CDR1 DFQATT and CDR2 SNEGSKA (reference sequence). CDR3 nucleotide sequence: TGCAGTGCTAGAGATCGTCGCAAACCCATGAACACTGAAGCTTTCTTT. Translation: CSARDRRKPMNTEAFF.

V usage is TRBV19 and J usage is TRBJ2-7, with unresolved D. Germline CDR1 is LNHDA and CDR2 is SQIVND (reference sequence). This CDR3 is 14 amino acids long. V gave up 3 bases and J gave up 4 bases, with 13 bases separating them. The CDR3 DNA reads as TGTGCCAGTAGTATTGTCGTTGGATCTTACGAGCAGTACTTC. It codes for CASSIVVGSYEQYF.

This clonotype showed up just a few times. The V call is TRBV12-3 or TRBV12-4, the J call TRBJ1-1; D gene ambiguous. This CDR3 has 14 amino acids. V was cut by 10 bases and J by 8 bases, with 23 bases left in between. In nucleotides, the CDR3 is TGTGCCACCAGCACCCACGGGAGGGAGCGAGAAGCTTTCTTT. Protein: CATSTHGREREAFF.

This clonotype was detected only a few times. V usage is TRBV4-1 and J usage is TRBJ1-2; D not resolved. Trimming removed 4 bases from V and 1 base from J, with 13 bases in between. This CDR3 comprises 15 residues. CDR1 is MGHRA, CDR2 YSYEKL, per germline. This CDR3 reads CASSLDRSDNYGYTF. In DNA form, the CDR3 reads TGCGCCAGCAGCCTAGACCGGTCAGATAACTATGGCTACACCTTC.

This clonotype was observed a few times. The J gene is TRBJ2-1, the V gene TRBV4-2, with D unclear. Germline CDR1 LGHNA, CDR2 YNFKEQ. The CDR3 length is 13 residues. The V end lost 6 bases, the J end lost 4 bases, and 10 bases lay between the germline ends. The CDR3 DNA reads TGTGCCAGCAGGGGTCTAGGATACAATGAGCAGTTCTTC. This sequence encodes CASRGLGYNEQFF.

CDR3 amino acids: CATSRGAGVTYEQYF. The CDR3, as DNA: TGTGCCACCAGCAGAGGGGCAGGGGTAACCTACGAGCAGTACTTC. This chain links TRBV15 with TRBJ2-7; maybe TRBD1 (6 bases). Trimming removed 1 base at V and 2 bases at J, with 12 bases between. Germline CDR1 LNHNV, CDR2 YYDKDF (reference sequence). This CDR3 comprises 15 residues.

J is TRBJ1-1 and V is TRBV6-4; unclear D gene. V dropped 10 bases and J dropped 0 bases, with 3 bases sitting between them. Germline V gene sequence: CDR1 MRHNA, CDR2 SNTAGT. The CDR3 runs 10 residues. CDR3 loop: CATLNTEAFF. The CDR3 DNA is TGTGCCACGCTGAACACTGAAGCTTTCTTT.

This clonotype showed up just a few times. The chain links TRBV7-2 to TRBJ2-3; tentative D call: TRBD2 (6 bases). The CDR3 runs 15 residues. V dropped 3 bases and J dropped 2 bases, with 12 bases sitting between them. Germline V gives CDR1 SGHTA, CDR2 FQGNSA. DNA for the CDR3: TGTGCCAGCAGCTTTGCGGGGACCGTCACAGATACGCAGTATTTT. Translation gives CASSFAGTVTDTQYF. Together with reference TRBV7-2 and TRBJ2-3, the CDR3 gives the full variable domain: GAGVSQSPSNKVTEKGKDVELRCDPISGHTALYWYRQSLGQGLEFLIYFQGNSAPDKSGLPSDRFSAERTGGSVSTLTIQRTQQEDSAVYLCASSFAGTVTDTQYFGPGTRLTVL.

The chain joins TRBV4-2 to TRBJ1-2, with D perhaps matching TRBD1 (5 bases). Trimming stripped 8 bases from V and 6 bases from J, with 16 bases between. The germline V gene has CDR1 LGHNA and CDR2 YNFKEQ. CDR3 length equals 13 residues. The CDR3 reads CASFGVGRDGYTF. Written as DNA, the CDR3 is TGTGCCAGCTTTGGGGTGGGACGGGATGGCTACACCTTC.

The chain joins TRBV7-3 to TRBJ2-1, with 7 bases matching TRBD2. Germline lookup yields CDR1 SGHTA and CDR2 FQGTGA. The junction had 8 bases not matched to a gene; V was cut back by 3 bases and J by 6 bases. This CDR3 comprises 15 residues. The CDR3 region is CASSFMGLSINEQFF. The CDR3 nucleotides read TGTGCCAGCAGCTTCATGGGACTATCCATCAATGAGCAGTTCTTC.

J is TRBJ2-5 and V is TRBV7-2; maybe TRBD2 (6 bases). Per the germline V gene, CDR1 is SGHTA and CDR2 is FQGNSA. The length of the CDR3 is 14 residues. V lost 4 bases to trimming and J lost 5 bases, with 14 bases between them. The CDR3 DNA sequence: TGTGCCAGCAGCTGGGGGACTTTCCCGGAGACCCAGTACTTC. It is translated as CASSWGTFPETQYF.

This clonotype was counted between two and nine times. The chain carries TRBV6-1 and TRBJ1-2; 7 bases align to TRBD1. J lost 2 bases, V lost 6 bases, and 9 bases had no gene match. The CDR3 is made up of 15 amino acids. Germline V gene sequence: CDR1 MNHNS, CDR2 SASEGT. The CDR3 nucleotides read TGTGCCAGCAGCGAGGGACAGATCTCAAACTATGGCTACACCTTC. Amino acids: CASSEGQISNYGYTF.

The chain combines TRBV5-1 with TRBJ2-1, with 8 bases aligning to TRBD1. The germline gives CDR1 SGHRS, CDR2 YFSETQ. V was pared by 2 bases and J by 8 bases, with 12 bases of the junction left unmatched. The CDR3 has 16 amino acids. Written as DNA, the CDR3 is TGCGCCAGCAGCTTACAGGGGGGCTCTTATATATATGAGCAGTTCTTC. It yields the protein CASSLQGGSYIYEQFF.

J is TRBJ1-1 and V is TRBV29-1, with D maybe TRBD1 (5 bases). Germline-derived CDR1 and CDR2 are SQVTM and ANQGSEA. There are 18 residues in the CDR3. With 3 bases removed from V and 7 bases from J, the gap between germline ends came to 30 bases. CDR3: CSVEPTTYSVGGFSEAFF. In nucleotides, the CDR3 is TGCAGCGTTGAGCCAACTACATATTCTGTCGGGGGGTTCAGTGAAGCTTTCTTT.

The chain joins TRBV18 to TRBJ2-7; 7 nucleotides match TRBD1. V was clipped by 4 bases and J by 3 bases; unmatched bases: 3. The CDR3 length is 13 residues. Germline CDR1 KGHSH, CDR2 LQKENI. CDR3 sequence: CASSQDRNYEQYF. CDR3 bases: TGTGCCAGCTCACAGGACAGGAACTACGAGCAGTACTTC.

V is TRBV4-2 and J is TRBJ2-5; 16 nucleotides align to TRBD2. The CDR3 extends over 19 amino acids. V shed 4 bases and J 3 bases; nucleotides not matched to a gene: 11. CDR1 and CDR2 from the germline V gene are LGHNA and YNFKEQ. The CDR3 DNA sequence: TGTGCCAGCAGCCGCCGGTGGGGACTAGCGGGGGGGCTAGAAGAGACCCAGTACTTC. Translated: CASSRRWGLAGGLEETQYF.

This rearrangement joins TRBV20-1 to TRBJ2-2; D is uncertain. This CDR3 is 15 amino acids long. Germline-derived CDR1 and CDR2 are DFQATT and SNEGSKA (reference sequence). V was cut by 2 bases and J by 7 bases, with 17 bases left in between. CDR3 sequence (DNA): TGCAGTGCTAGACCCGGCGTAGATCATGGCGGGGAGCTGTTTTTT. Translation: CSARPGVDHGGELFF.

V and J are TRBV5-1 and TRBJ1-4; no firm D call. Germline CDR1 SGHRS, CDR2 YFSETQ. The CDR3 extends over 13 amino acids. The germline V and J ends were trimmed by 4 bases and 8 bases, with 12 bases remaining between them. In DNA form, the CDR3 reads TGCGCCAGCAGCGGACGTCCAGGCGAAAAACTGTTTTTT. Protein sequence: CASSGRPGEKLFF.

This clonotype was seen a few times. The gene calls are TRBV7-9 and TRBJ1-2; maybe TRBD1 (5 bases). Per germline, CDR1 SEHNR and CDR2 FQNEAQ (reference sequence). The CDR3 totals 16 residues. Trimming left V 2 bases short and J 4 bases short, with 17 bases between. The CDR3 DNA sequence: TGTGCCAGCAGCTTACTTGGGCAGGGCGAGAGCTATGGCTACACCTTC. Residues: CASSLLGQGESYGYTF. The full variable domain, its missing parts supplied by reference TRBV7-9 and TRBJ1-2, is DTGVSQNPRHKITKRGQNVTFRCDPISEHNRLYWYRQTLGQGPEFLTYFQNEAQLEKSRLLSDRFSAERPKGSFSTLEIQRTEQGDSAMYLCASSLLGQGESYGYTFGSGTRLTVV.

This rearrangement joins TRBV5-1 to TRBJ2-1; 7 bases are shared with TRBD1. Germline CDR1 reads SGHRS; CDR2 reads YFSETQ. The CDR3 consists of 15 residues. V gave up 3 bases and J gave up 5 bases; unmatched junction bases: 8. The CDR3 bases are TGCGCCAGCAGCTCGACCGGGACAGTAAACAATGAGCAGTTCTTC. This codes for CASSSTGTVNNEQFF.